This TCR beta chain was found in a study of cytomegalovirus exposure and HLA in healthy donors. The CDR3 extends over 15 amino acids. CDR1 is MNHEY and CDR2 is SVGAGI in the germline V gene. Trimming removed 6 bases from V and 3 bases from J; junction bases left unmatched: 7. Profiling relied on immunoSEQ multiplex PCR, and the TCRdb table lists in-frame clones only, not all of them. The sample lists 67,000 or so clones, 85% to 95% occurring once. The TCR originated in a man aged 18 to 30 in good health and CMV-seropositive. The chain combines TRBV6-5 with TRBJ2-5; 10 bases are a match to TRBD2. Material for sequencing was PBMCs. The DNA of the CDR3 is TGTGCCAGCAGCGACCCCCTAGCGGGGGAAGAGACCCAGTACTTC. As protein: CASSDPLAGEETQYF.